A single sample gave rise to the 6 T cell receptor beta chains below, sequenced in a study of T cells in Graves' hyperthyroidism and ophthalmopathy. Authors of the study amplified TCR beta CDR3 regions from RNA transcripts. An initial round of RT-PCR targeting the TCR CDR3 relied on the HTBI primer set. TCRdb called the multiplex PCR reads again in MiXCR, with one record for every CDR3 protein. The sample has under 750,000 distinct CDR3 sequences, under 20% seen once. The sample was blood. These receptors all stem from a woman aged 45-65 years with Graves' hyperthyroidism that later progressed to Graves' ophthalmopathy.

This clonotype was detected ten times or more. This rearrangement joins TRBV27 to TRBJ2-3, with D possibly being TRBD1 (6 bases). V lost 5 bases and J 6 bases, leaving 15 bases between the germline ends. CDR1 and CDR2 (germline): MNHEY, SMNVEV (reference sequence). The CDR3 length is 14 residues. CDR3 sequence (DNA): TGTGCCAGCAGTCTACTAACAGGGACCGATACGCAGTATTTT. Translating gives CASSLLTGTDTQYF.

Concerning this clonotype: An end of the junction differs from the germline gene, which may be a read error. V usage is TRBV12-3 or TRBV12-4 and J usage is TRBJ2-3; unclear D gene. The CDR3 loop spans 15 amino acids. The CDR3 sequence is CAGSLSRGGTDTQYF. The CDR3 bases are TGTGCCGGCAGCCTTAGCCGAGGAGGCACAGATACGCAGTATTTT.

This clonotype has more than one count but fewer than ten. The J gene is TRBJ1-2, the V gene TRBV4-1; no clear D. V lost 0 bases and J 4 bases, leaving 18 bases between the germline ends. This CDR3 is 17 amino acids long. Germline CDR1 is MGHRA and CDR2 is YSYEKL. The CDR3 loop is CASSQEGGTQRLYGYTF. In DNA form, the CDR3 reads TGCGCCAGCAGCCAAGAAGGAGGCACCCAGCGCCTCTATGGCTACACCTTC.

The genes are TRBV29-1 and TRBJ2-3, with 10 bases identical to TRBD2. The CDR3 extends over 14 amino acids. V lost 6 bases to trimming and J lost 1 base; unmatched junction nucleotides: 4. Germline CDR1 and CDR2: SQVTM and ANQGSEA. This chain's CDR3 is CSVGTSGGTDTQYF. The CDR3 region has the DNA TGCAGCGTGGGAACTAGCGGGGGCACAGATACGCAGTATTTT.

This clonotype was found many times. The chain combines TRBV11-2 with TRBJ2-1; no clear D. This CDR3 contains 16 residues. V was shortened by 1 base and J by 0 bases, with 10 bases between the two germline ends. CDR1 is SGHAT, CDR2 FQNNGV, per germline. The CDR3 DNA is TGTGCCAGCAGCTTAGGACGGCTGAGCTCCTACAATGAGCAGTTCTTC. It yields the protein CASSLGRLSSYNEQFF.

The rearrangement joins TRBV5-5 to TRBJ2-7; the D call may be TRBD1 or TRBD2 (5 bases each). V gave up 0 bases and J gave up 6 bases, with 10 bases separating them. This CDR3 is 13 amino acids long. The germline gives CDR1 SGHKS, CDR2 YYEKEE (reference sequence). In DNA form, the CDR3 reads TGTGCCAGCAGCTTGGCCTGGGGGTCCGAGCAGTACTTC. It codes for CASSLAWGSEQYF.